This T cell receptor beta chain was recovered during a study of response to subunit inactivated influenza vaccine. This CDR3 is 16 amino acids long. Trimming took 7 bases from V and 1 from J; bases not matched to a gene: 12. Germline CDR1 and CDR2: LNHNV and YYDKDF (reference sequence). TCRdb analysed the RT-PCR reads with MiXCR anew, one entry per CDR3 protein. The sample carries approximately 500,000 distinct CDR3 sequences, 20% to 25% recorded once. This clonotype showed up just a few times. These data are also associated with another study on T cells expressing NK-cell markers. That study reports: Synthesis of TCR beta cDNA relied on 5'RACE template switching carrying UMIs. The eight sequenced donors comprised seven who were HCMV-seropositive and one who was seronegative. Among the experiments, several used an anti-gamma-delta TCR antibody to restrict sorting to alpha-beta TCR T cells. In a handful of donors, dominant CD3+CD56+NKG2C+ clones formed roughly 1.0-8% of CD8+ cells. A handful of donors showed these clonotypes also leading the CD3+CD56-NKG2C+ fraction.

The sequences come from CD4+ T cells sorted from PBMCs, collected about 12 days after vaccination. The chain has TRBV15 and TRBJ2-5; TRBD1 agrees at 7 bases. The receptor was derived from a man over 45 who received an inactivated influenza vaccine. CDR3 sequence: CATTEIGTAPQETQYF. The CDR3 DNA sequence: TGTGCCACCACAGAAATTGGGACAGCCCCCCAAGAGACCCAGTACTTC.